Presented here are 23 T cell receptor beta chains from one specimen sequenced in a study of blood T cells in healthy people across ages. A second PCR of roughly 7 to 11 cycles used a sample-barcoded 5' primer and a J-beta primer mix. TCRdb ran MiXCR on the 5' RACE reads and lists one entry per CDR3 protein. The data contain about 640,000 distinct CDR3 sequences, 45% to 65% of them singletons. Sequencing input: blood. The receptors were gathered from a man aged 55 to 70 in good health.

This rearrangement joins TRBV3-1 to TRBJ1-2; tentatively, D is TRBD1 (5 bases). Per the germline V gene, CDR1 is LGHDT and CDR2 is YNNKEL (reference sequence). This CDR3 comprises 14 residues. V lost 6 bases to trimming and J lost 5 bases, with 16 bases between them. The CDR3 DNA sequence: TGTGCCAGCAGTACGTCCCGGGGCGCTTATGGCTACACCTTC. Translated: CASSTSRGAYGYTF. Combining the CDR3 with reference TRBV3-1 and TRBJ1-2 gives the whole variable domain DTAVSQTPKYLVTQMGNDKSIKCEQNLGHDTMYWYKQDSKKFLKIMFSYNNKELIINETVPNRFSPKSPDKAHLNLHINSLELGDSAVYFCASSTSRGAYGYTFGSGTRLTVV.

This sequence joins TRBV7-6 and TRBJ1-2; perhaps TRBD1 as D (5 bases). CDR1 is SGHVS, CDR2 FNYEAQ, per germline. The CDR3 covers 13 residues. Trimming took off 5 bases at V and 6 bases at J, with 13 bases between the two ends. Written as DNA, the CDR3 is TGTGCCAGCAGCCTGGGACCCGGGAATGGCTACACCTTC. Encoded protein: CASSLGPGNGYTF.

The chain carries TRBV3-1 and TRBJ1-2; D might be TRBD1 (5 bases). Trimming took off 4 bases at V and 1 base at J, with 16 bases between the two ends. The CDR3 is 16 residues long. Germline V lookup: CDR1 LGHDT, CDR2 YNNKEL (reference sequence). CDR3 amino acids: CASSPLRQGNNYGYTF. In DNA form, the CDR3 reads TGTGCCAGCAGCCCGCTCCGGCAGGGAAATAACTATGGCTACACCTTC.

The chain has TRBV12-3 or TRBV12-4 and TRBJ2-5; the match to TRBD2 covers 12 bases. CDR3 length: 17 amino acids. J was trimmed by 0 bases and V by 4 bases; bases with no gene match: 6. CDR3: CASSSGTSGQYQETQYF. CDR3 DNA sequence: TGTGCCAGCAGTTCCGGGACTAGCGGGCAGTACCAAGAGACCCAGTACTTC.

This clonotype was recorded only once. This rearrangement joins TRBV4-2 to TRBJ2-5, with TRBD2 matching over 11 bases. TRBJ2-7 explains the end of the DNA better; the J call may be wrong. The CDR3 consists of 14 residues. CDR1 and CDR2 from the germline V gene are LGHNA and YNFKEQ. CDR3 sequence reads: CASSSSGRQYEQYF. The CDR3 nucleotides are TGTGCCAGCAGTTCTAGCGGGAGGCAGTACGAGCAGTACTTC.

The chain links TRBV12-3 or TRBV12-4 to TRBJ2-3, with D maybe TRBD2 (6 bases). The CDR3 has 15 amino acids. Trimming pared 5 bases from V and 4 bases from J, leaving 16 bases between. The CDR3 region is CASSTYRGGADTQYF. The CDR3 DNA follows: TGTGCCAGCAGTACATATAGAGGAGGGGCAGATACGCAGTATTTT.

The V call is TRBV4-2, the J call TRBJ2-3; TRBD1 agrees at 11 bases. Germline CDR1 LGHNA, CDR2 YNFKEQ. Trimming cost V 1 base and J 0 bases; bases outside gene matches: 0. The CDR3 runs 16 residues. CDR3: CASSQGDRGSTDTQYF. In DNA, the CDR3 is TGTGCCAGCAGCCAAGGGGACAGGGGGAGCACAGATACGCAGTATTTT.

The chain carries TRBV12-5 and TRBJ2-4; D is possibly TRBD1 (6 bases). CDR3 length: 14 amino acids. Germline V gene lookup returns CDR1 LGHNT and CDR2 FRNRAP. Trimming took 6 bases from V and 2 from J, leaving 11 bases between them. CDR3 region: CASGMGQPKNIQYF. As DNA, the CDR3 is TGTGCTAGTGGCATGGGACAACCCAAAAACATTCAGTACTTC.

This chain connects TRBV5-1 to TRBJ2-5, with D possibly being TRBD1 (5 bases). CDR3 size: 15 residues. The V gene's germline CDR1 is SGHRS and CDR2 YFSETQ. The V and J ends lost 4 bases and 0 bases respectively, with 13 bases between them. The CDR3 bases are TGCGCCAGCAGCCAATTGACAGCAGACCAAGAGACCCAGTACTTC. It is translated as CASSQLTADQETQYF.

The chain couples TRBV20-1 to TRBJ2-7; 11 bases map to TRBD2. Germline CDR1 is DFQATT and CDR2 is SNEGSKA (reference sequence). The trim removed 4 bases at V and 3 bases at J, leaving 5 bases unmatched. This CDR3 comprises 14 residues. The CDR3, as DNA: TGCAGTGCTATCGCCGGGACTAGCGGCTACGAGCAGTACTTC. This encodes CSAIAGTSGYEQYF.

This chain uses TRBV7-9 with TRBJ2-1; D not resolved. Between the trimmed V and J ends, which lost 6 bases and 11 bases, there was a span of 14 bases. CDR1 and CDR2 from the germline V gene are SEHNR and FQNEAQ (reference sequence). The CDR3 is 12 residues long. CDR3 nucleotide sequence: TGTGCCAGCAGAACCTTAGTGGGGAAGCAGTTCTTC. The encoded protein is CASRTLVGKQFF. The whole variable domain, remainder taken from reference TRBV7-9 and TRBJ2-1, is DTGVSQNPRHKITKRGQNVTFRCDPISEHNRLYWYRQTLGQGPEFLTYFQNEAQLEKSRLLSDRFSAERPKGSFSTLEIQRTEQGDSAMYLCASRTLVGKQFFGPGTRLTVL.

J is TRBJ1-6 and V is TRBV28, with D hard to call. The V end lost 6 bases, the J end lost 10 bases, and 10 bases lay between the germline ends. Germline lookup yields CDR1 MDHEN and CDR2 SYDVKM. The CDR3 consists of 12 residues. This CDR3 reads CASRRMGSPLHF. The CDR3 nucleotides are TGTGCCAGCAGACGTATGGGATCACCCCTCCACTTT.

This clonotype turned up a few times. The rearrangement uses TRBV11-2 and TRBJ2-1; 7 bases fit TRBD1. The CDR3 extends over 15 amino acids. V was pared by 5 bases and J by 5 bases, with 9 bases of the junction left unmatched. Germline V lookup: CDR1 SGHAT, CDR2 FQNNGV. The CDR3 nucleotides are TGTGCCAGCAGCCCCCCCGGGACAGCCAACAATGAGCAGTTCTTC. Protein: CASSPPGTANNEQFF.

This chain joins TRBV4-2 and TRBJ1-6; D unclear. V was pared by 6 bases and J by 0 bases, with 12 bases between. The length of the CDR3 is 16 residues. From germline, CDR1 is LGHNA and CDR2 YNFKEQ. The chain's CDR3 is CASRPDGSSYNSPLHF. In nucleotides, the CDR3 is TGTGCCAGCAGACCCGACGGTAGCTCCTATAATTCACCCCTCCACTTT.

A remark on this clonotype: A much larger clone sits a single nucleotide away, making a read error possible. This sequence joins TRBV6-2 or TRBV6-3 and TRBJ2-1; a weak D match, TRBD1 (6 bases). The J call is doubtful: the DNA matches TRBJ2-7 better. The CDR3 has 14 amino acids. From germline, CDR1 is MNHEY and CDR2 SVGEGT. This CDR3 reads CASRGQGWYNEQYF. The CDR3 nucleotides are TGTGCCAGCAGGGGGCAGGGGTGGTACAATGAGCAGTACTTC.

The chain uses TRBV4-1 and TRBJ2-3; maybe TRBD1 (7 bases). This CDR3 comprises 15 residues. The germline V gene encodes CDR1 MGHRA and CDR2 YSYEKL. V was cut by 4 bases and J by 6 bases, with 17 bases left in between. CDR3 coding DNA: TGCGCCAGCAGCCCTGCCAGGGGGGTGTCCGATACGCAGTATTTT. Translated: CASSPARGVSDTQYF.

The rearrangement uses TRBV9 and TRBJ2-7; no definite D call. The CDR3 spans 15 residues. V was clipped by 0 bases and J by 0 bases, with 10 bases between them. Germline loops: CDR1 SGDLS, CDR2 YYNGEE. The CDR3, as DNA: TGTGCCAGCAGCGTAGCCCCAGCTTACTCCTACGAGCAGTACTTC. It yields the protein CASSVAPAYSYEQYF.

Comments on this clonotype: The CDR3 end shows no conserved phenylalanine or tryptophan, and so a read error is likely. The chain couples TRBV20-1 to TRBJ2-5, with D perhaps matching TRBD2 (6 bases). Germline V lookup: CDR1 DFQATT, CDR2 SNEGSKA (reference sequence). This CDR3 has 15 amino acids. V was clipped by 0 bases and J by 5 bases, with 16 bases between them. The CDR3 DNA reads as TGCAGTGCTAGAGATCGGGGACCGGGGGTGGAGACCCAGTACGTC. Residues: CSARDRGPGVETQYV.

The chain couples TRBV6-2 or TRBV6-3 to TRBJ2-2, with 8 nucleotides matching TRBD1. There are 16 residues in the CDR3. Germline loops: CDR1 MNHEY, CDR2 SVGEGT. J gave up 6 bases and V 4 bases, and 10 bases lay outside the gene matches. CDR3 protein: CASSWTSRGRPGELFF. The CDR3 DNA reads TGTGCCAGCAGTTGGACGTCCAGGGGGCGTCCCGGGGAGCTGTTTTTT.

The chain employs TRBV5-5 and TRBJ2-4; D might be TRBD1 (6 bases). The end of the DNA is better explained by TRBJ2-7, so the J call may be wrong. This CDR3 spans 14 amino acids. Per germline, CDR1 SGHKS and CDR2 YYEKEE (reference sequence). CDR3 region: CASSLGQVDYEQYF. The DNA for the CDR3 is TGTGCCAGCAGCTTGGGACAGGTTGACTACGAGCAGTACTTC.

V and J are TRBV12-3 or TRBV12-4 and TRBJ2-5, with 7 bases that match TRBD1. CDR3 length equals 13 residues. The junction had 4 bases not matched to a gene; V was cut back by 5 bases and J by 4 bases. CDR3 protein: CASSPGQVETQYF. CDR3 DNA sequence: TGTGCCAGCAGTCCCGGACAGGTAGAGACCCAGTACTTC.

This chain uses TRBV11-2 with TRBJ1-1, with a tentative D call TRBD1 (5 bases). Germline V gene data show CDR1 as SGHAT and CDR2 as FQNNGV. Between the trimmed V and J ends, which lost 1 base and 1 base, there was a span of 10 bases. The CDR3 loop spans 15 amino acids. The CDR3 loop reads CASSLVGAGNTEAFF. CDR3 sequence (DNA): TGTGCCAGCAGCTTAGTAGGGGCAGGGAACACTGAAGCTTTCTTT.

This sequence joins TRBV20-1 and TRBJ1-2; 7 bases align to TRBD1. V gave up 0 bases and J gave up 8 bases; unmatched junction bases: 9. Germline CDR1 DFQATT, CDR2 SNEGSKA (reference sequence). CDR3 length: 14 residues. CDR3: CSARDPDRAGGYTF. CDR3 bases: TGCAGTGCTAGAGATCCCGACAGGGCGGGGGGCTACACCTTC.